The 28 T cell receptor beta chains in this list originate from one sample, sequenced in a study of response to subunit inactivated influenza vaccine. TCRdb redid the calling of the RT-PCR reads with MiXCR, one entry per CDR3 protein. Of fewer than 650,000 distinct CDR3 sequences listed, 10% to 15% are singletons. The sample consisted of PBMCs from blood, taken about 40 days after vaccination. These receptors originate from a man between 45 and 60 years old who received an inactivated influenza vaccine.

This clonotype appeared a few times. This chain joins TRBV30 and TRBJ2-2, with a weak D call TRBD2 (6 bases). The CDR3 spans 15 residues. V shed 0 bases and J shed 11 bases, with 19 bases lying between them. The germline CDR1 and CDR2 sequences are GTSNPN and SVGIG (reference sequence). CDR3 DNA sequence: TGTGCCTGGAGTGTCCGTCTGCTCGGGACTGGCGAGCTGTTTTTT. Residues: CAWSVRLLGTGELFF.

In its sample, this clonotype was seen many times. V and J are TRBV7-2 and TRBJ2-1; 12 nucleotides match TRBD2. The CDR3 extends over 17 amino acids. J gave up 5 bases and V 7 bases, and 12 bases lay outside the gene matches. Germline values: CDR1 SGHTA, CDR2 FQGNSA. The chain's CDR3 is CASTRGAGLAGNNEQFF. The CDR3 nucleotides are TGTGCCAGCACCCGGGGGGCCGGACTAGCGGGGAACAATGAGCAGTTCTTC.

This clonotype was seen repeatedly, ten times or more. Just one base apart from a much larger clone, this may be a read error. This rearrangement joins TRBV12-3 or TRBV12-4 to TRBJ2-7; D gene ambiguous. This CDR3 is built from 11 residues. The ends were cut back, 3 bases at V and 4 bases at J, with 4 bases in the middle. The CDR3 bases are TGTGCCAGCAGTTTTCGGTACGAGCAGTACTTC. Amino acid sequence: CASSFRYEQYF.

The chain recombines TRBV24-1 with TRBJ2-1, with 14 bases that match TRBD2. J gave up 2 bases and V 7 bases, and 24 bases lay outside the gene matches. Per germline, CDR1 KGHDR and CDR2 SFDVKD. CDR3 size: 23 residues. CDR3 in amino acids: CATSPGLAGEGTEKGDTYNEQFF. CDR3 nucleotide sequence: TGTGCCACCAGCCCGGGACTAGCGGGAGAGGGAACGGAGAAAGGGGACACCTACAATGAGCAGTTCTTC.

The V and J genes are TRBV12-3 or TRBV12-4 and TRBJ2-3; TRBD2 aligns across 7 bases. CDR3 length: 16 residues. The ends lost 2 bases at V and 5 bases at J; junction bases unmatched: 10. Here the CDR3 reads CASSLRGGREGDTQYF. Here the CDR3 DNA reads TGTGCCAGCAGTTTACGCGGCGGCAGGGAGGGAGATACGCAGTATTTT.

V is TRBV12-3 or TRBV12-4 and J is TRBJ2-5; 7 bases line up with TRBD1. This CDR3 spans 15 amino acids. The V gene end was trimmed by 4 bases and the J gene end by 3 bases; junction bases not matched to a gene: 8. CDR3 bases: TGTGCCAGCAGTTCGGGACAGCTTTGGAAAGAGACCCAGTACTTC. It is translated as CASSSGQLWKETQYF.

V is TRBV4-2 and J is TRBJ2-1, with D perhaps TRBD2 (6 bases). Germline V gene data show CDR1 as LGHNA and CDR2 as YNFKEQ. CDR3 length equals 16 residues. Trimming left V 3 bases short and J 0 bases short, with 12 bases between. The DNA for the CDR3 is TGTGCCAGCAGCCAGTCTAGCGATAGCTCCTACAATGAGCAGTTCTTC. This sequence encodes CASSQSSDSSYNEQFF.

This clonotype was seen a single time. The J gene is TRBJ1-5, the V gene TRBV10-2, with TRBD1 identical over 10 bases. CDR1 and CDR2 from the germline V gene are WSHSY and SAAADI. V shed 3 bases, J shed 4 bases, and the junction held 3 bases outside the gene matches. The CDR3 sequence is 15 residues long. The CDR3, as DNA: TGCGCCAGCAGTGAAAGGGACAGGGGAAATCAGCCCCAGCATTTT. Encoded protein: CASSERDRGNQPQHF.

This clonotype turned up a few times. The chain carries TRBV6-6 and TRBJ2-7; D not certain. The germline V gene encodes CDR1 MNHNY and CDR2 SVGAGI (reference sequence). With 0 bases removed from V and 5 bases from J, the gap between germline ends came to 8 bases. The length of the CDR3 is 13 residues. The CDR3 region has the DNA TGTGCCAGCAGTTACTCGGCTACCGACGAGCAGTACTTC. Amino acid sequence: CASSYSATDEQYF.

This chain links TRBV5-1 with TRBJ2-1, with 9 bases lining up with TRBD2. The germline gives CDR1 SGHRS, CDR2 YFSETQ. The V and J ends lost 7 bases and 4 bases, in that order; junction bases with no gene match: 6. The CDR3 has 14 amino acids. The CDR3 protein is CASSGSGRYNEQFF. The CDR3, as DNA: TGCGCCAGCTCGGGGAGCGGGAGGTACAATGAGCAGTTCTTC.

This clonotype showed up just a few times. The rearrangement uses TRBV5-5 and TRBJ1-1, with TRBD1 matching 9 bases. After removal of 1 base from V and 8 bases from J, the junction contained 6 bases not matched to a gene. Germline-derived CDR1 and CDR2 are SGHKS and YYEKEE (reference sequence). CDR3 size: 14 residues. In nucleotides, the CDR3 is TGTGCCAGCAGCTTGTATCTGGGACAGGGAGAAGCTTTCTTT. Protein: CASSLYLGQGEAFF.

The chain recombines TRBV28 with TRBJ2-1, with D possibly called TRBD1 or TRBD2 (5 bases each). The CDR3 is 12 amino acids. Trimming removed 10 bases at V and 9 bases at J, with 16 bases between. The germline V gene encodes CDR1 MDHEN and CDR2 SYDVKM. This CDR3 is CATGPLYGEQFF. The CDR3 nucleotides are TGTGCCACGGGACCCCTGTACGGTGAGCAGTTCTTC.

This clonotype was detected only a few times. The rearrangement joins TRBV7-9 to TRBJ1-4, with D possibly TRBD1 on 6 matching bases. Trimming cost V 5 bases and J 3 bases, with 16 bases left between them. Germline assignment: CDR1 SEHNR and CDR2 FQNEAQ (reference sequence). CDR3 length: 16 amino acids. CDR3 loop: CASSPQGMRSNEKLFF. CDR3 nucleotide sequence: TGTGCCAGCAGCCCGCAGGGGATGAGGTCTAATGAAAAACTGTTTTTT.

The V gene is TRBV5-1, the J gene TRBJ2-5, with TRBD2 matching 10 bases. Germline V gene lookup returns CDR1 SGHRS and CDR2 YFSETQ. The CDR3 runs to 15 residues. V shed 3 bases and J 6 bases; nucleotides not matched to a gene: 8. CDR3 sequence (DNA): TGCGCCAGCAGCTCGACCGGGACTAGCGTCCAGACCCAGTACTTC. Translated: CASSSTGTSVQTQYF.

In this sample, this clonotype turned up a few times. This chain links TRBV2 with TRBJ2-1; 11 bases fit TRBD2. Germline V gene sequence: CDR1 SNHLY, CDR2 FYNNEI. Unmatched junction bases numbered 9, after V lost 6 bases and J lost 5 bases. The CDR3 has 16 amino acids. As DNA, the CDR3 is TGTGCCAGCAGGAGACCGACTAGCGGGATCGACAATGAGCAGTTCTTC. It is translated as CASRRPTSGIDNEQFF.

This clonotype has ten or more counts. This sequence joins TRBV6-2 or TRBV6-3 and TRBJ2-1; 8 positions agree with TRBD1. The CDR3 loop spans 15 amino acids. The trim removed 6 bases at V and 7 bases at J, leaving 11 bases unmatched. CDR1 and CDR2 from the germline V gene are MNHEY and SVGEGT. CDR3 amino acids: CASSNLQGAINEQFF. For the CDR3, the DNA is TGTGCCAGCAGCAACCTGCAGGGGGCGATTAATGAGCAGTTCTTC.

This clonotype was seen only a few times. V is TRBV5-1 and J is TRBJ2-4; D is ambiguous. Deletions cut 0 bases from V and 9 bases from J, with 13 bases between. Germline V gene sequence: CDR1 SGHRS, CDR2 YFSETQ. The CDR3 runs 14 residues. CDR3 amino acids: CASSLEAWSAIQYF. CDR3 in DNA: TGCGCCAGCAGCTTGGAGGCCTGGTCGGCCATTCAGTACTTC.

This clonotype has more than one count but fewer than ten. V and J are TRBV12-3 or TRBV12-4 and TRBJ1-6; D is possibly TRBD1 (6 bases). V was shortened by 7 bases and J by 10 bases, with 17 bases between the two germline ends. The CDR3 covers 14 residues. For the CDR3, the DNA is TGTGCCAGCACCCATAGGGGGGTAGGGTCACCCCTCCACTTT. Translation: CASTHRGVGSPLHF.

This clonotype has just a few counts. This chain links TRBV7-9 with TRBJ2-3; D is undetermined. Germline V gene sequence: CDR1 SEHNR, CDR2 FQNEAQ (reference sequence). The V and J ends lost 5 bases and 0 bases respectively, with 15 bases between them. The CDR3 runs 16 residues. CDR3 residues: CASSDRAKDSTDTQYF. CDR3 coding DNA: TGTGCCAGCAGCGACCGAGCCAAGGACAGCACAGATACGCAGTATTTT.

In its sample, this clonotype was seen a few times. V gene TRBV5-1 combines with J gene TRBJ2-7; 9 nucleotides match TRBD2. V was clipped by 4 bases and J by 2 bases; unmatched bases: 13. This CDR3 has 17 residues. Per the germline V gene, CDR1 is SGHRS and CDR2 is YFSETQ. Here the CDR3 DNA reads TGCGCCAGCAGCCGAGGGGATAGCGGGAGTCGGACCTACGAGCAGTACTTC. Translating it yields CASSRGDSGSRTYEQYF.

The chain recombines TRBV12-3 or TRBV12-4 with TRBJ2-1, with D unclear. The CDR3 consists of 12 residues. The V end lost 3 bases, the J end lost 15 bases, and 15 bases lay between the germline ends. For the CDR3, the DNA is TGTGCCAGCAGTTTTTATGTGCCTCCTTTGTTCTTC. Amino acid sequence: CASSFYVPPLFF.

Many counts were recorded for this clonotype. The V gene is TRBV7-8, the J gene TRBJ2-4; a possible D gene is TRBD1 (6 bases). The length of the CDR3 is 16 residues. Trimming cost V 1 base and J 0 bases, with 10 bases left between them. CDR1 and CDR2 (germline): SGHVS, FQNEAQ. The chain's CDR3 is CASSLEDSQAKNIQYF. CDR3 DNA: TGTGCCAGCAGCTTAGAGGACAGTCAAGCCAAAAACATTCAGTACTTC.

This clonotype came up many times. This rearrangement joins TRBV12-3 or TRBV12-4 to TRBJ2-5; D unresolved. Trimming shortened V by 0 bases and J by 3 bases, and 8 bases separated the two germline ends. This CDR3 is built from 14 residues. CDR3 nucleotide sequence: TGTGCCAGCAGTTTAGCGGCTGGTAAAGAGACCCAGTACTTC. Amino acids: CASSLAAGKETQYF.

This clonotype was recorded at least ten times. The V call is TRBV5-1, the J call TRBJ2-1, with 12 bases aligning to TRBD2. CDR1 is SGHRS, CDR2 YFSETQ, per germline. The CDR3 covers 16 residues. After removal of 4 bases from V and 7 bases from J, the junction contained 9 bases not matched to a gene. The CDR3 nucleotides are TGCGCCAGCAGCCCCTCAGGACTAGCGGGACTAAATGAGCAGTTCTTC. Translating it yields CASSPSGLAGLNEQFF.

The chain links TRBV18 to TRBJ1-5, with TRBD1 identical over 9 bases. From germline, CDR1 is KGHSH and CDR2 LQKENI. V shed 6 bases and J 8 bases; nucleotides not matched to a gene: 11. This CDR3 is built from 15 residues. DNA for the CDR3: TGTGCCAGCTCTTGGACAGGGGCCCTTAGCGAGCCCCAGCATTTT. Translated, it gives CASSWTGALSEPQHF.

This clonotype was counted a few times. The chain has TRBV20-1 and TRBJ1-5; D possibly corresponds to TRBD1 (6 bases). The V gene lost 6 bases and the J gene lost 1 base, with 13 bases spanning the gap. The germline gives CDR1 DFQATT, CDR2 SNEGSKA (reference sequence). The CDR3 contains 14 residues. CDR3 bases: TGCAGTGCCCGATCGACAGGCAGCAATCAGCCCCAGCATTTT. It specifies CSARSTGSNQPQHF.

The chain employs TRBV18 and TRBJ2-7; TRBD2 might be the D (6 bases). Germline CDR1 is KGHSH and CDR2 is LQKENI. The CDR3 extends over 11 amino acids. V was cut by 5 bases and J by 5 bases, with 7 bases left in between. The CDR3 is CASSVADEQYF. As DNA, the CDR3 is TGTGCCAGCTCAGTAGCGGACGAGCAGTACTTC.

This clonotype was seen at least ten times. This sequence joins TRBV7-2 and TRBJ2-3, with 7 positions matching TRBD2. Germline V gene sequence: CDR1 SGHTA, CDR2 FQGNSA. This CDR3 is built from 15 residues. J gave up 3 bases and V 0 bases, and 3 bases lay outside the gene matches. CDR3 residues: CASSLAGGETDTQYF. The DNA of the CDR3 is TGTGCCAGCAGCTTAGCGGGAGGGGAGACAGATACGCAGTATTTT.